The 19 T cell receptor beta chains listed next were all sequenced from one sample in a study of T cells in Graves' hyperthyroidism and ophthalmopathy. The investigators amplified TCR beta CDR3 regions from RNA transcripts. A set of HTBI primers served as the primers for a first-round RT-PCR of the TCR CDR3. TCRdb passed the multiplex PCR reads through MiXCR, listing each CDR3 protein once. The sample shows a few hundred thousand distinct CDR3 sequences, 15% to 20% of them seen only once. Sequenced input: blood. The origin of the receptors is a woman aged 45-59 years with Graves' hyperthyroidism.

The chain employs TRBV20-1 and TRBJ2-1, with TRBD2 matching 14 bases. The CDR3 totals 18 residues. Trimming took 4 bases from V and 2 from J; bases not matched to a gene: 10. CDR1 is DFQATT and CDR2 is SNEGSKA in the germline V gene (reference sequence). The CDR3, as DNA: TGCAGTGCTACCCCCGGGACTAGCGGGAGCAGCCCCTACAATGAGCAGTTCTTC. Encoded protein: CSATPGTSGSSPYNEQFF.

The sample holds many counts of this clonotype. The chain uses TRBV7-2 and TRBJ1-2; no firm D call. The CDR3 covers 10 residues. The germline CDR1 and CDR2 sequences are SGHTA and FQGNSA. V was cut by 7 bases and J by 5 bases, with 5 bases left in between. CDR3 amino acids: CASIVYGYTF. In DNA, the CDR3 is TGTGCCAGCATCGTGTATGGCTACACCTTC.

The rearrangement links TRBV12-3 or TRBV12-4 to TRBJ1-2; 7 bases match TRBD1. J gave up 3 bases and V 5 bases, and 12 bases lay outside the gene matches. This CDR3 comprises 16 residues. The CDR3 here is CASSHEGTAHYYGYTF. CDR3 nucleotide sequence: TGTGCCAGCAGTCACGAGGGGACAGCCCATTACTATGGCTACACCTTC.

The chain is built from TRBV10-3 and TRBJ1-2; tentative D call: TRBD1 (5 bases). The V end lost 2 bases, the J end lost 6 bases, and 13 bases lay between the germline ends. The CDR3 is made up of 14 amino acids. Germline CDR1 reads ENHRY; CDR2 reads SYGVKD. CDR3 in amino acids: CAISEGAPLNGYTF. CDR3 in DNA: TGTGCCATCAGTGAGGGGGCCCCTCTTAATGGCTACACCTTC.

The chain has TRBV5-5 and TRBJ2-7; TRBD1 aligns across 10 bases. CDR3 length: 16 residues. The germline V gene has CDR1 SGHKS and CDR2 YYEKEE (reference sequence). After removal of 1 base from V and 4 bases from J, the junction contained 8 bases not matched to a gene. The DNA for the CDR3 is TGTGCCAGCAGCTTGTGGGGTGGGACAGGGGCTTACGAGCAGTACTTC. Translated, it gives CASSLWGGTGAYEQYF.

This clonotype has a count of ten or more. The chain joins TRBV18 to TRBJ1-6; TRBD1 matches at 7 bases. Germline CDR1 is KGHSH and CDR2 is LQKENI. The ends lost 3 bases at V and 4 bases at J; junction bases unmatched: 9. This CDR3 is 17 amino acids long. CDR3 protein: CASSPLGQLTYNSPLHF. The CDR3 DNA sequence: TGTGCCAGCTCACCTCTGGGACAGCTTACTTATAATTCACCCCTCCACTTT.

The rearrangement links TRBV6-6 to TRBJ2-1; 15 bases line up with TRBD2. Trimming removed 2 bases from V and 0 bases from J; junction bases left unmatched: 5. CDR1 and CDR2 from the germline V gene are MNHNY and SVGAGI (reference sequence). The CDR3 consists of 19 residues. The DNA of the CDR3 is TGTGCCAGCAGTTACCCAGGACTAGCGGGAGGGCCCTCCTACAATGAGCAGTTCTTC. This encodes CASSYPGLAGGPSYNEQFF.

This clonotype was observed many times. The chain combines TRBV4-1 with TRBJ2-1; TRBD2 agrees at 13 bases. Germline V gene data show CDR1 as MGHRA and CDR2 as YSYEKL. The CDR3 loop spans 15 amino acids. The J segment lost 10 bases and the V segment lost 3 bases, leaving 6 bases of the junction unmatched. The CDR3 sequence: CASSQGLAGRGEQFF. In DNA, the CDR3 is TGCGCCAGCAGCCAGGGACTAGCGGGAAGGGGAGAGCAGTTCTTC.

This clonotype was detected ten times or more. The chain employs TRBV12-3 or TRBV12-4 and TRBJ2-1, with a possible D match to TRBD2 (5 bases). This CDR3 has 12 residues. Trimming shortened V by 4 bases and J by 10 bases, and 11 bases separated the two germline ends. As DNA, the CDR3 is TGTGCCAGCAGTTGGGGAGCCCGAGAGCAGTTCTTC. Translation gives CASSWGAREQFF.

The chain combines TRBV27 with TRBJ2-7, with 8 bases matching TRBD2. This CDR3 region has 16 residues. With 5 bases clipped from V and 3 bases from J, the junction kept 12 bases outside the gene matches. Germline V lookup: CDR1 MNHEY, CDR2 SMNVEV (reference sequence). The CDR3 is CASSTTPGLGVYEQYF. The CDR3 DNA reads TGTGCCAGCAGTACCACACCGGGACTAGGGGTCTACGAGCAGTACTTC.

This clonotype appeared many times. The chain links TRBV28 to TRBJ1-3, with no clear D. The V gene lost 3 bases and the J gene lost 5 bases, with 11 bases spanning the gap. CDR3 size: 14 residues. Germline V gene lookup returns CDR1 MDHEN and CDR2 SYDVKM. CDR3 sequence: CASSLGSGRNTIYF. The CDR3 DNA sequence: TGTGCCAGCAGTTTGGGCAGCGGGAGAAACACCATATATTTT.

Notes on this clonotype: Possible read error: a much larger clone is one base away. DNA for the CDR3: TGTGCCACGGGGGACTACTCCTACAATGAGCAGTACTTC. It specifies CATGDYSYNEQYF. The V call is TRBV2, the J call TRBJ2-1, with 7 bases aligning to TRBD2. Near its end, the DNA agrees better with TRBJ2-7, so the J call may be wrong. The length of the CDR3 is 13 residues. The germline V gene has CDR1 SNHLY and CDR2 FYNNEI.

The J gene is TRBJ1-6, the V gene TRBV18; tentative D call: TRBD1 (5 bases). The V and J ends lost 3 bases and 4 bases respectively, with 19 bases between them. In germline, CDR1 is KGHSH, CDR2 LQKENI. The CDR3 length is 18 residues. The CDR3 loop reads CASSPLGRDAGYNSPLHF. For the CDR3, the DNA is TGTGCCAGCTCACCCTTAGGCCGGGACGCCGGATATAATTCACCCCTCCACTTT. The entire variable domain, with the rest obtained from reference TRBV18 and TRBJ1-6, is as follows: NAGVMQNPRHLVRRRGQEARLRCSPMKGHSHVYWYRQLPEEGLKFMVYLQKENIIDESGMPKERFSAEFPKEGPSILRIQQVVRGDSAAYFCASSPLGRDAGYNSPLHFGNGTRLTVT.

The table lists this clonotype with many counts. This sequence joins TRBV6-1 and TRBJ1-2, with TRBD1 as a possible D gene (5 bases). This CDR3 comprises 13 residues. Between the trimmed V and J ends, which lost 5 bases and 10 bases, there was a span of 17 bases. Germline V lookup: CDR1 MNHNS, CDR2 SASEGT. The CDR3 here is CASSSMDTTDYTF. The CDR3 region has the DNA TGTGCCAGCAGTTCCATGGACACGACAGACTACACCTTC.

This clonotype was detected many times. V gene TRBV12-3 or TRBV12-4 combines with J gene TRBJ2-1; 14 bases line up with TRBD2. After removal of 6 bases from V and 5 bases from J, the junction contained 3 bases not matched to a gene. The CDR3 runs to 15 residues. The CDR3 DNA reads as TGTGCCAGCAGCGGACTAGCGGGGGGTAACAATGAGCAGTTCTTC. As protein: CASSGLAGGNNEQFF.

This clonotype has a handful of counts. J is TRBJ2-3 and V is TRBV3-1; 10 bases are a match to TRBD2. CDR1 is LGHDT, CDR2 YNNKEL, per germline (reference sequence). The length of the CDR3 is 21 residues. J lost 3 bases, V lost 4 bases, and 22 bases had no gene match. The CDR3 reads CASSLLPRGLAGVGLTDTQYF. In DNA, the CDR3 is TGTGCCAGCAGCCTTCTCCCCAGGGGGCTAGCGGGAGTTGGGTTAACAGATACGCAGTATTTT.

This clonotype appeared many times. The gene calls are TRBV2 and TRBJ2-3; perhaps D is TRBD1 or TRBD2 (5 bases each). Germline V gene data show CDR1 as SNHLY and CDR2 as FYNNEI. Trimming cost V 3 bases and J 0 bases, with 10 bases left between them. This CDR3 has 15 residues. The CDR3 protein is CASSDEGRSTDTQYF. CDR3 sequence (DNA): TGTGCCAGCAGTGACGAGGGGCGCAGCACAGATACGCAGTATTTT.

The chain employs TRBV20-1 and TRBJ1-4; a possible D gene is TRBD1 (5 bases). The CDR3 has 14 residues. The germline V gene encodes CDR1 DFQATT and CDR2 SNEGSKA (reference sequence). V shed 3 bases and J shed 0 bases, with 8 bases lying between them. The CDR3 nucleotides are TGCAGTGCTAGGGAGGGGACAACTAATGAAAAACTGTTTTTT. As protein: CSAREGTTNEKLFF.

The V and J genes are TRBV3-1 and TRBJ2-5, with TRBD1 matching over 8 bases. J lost 5 bases, V lost 5 bases, and 4 bases had no gene match. The CDR3 spans 13 residues. CDR1 is LGHDT, CDR2 YNNKEL, per germline (reference sequence). CDR3 sequence (DNA): TGTGCCAGCAGCACCAGGGGGCTGGAGACCCAGTACTTC. It translates to CASSTRGLETQYF.